One sample yielded the 10 T cell receptor beta chains listed below, sequenced in a study of beta chain features in type 1 diabetes. These receptors' targets are unknown. Study-wide findings and caveats: All four CD4+ subsets from Type 1 diabetes patients carried moderately but significantly shorter TCRB CDR3s.

All of the isolated RNA was reverse transcribed, so expressed TCRB transcripts were sequenced. Assay: immunoSEQ multiplex PCR; the TCRdb copy retains only in-frame clones and omits some. The table has a few hundred thousand clones, approximately 25% seen once. What was sequenced was naive CD4+ T cells from blood. Every receptor here comes from a woman aged 25 to 45 with type 1 diabetes.

The chain recombines TRBV27 with TRBJ2-7; 10 bases line up with TRBD2. This CDR3 is 15 amino acids long. With 2 bases clipped from V and 7 bases from J, the junction kept 8 bases outside the gene matches. CDR1 MNHEY and CDR2 SMNVEV come from the germline V gene (reference sequence). This chain's CDR3 is CASSLLSSGSGEQYF. CDR3 nucleotides: TGTGCCAGCAGTTTACTGTCTAGCGGGAGTGGGGAGCAGTACTTC.

The V and J genes are TRBV5-4 and TRBJ2-5; 14 nucleotides match TRBD2. The CDR3 is 16 residues long. The V and J ends lost 4 bases and 4 bases, in that order; junction bases with no gene match: 6. CDR1 is SGHNT, CDR2 YYREEE, per germline (reference sequence). CDR3 sequence: CASSGGTSGSGETQYF. The CDR3 nucleotides are TGTGCCAGCAGCGGGGGGACTAGCGGGAGCGGAGAGACCCAGTACTTC.

This clone occurred a few times. The chain recombines TRBV5-4 with TRBJ2-3; 8 nucleotides align to TRBD1. Losses at the gene ends were 5 bases for V and 5 bases for J; bases not matched to a gene: 4. This CDR3 contains 13 residues. Germline values: CDR1 SGHNT, CDR2 YYREEE (reference sequence). The CDR3 region is CASSSDRGDTQYF. The CDR3 bases are TGTGCCAGCAGTTCTGACAGGGGAGATACGCAGTATTTT.

The chain links TRBV5-6 to TRBJ2-5; TRBD1 is a possible D gene (5 bases). The CDR3 spans 14 residues. CDR1 and CDR2 (germline): SGHDT, YYEEEE. V was trimmed by 4 bases and J by 4 bases, leaving 14 bases between them. CDR3 residues: CASSPLTGGETQYF. In nucleotides, the CDR3 is TGTGCCAGCAGCCCCCTAACAGGCGGAGAGACCCAGTACTTC.

This clone was observed a few times. The chain carries TRBV15 and TRBJ2-7; 12 nucleotides match TRBD2. The CDR3 is 18 residues long. From germline, CDR1 is LNHNV and CDR2 YYDKDF (reference sequence). With V trimmed by 0 bases and J by 6 bases, 12 bases remained unmatched. In DNA, the CDR3 is TGTGCCACCAGCAGAGATGAGTTCCGACTAGCGGGAGCCCCCGAGCAGTACTTC. This translates into CATSRDEFRLAGAPEQYF.

J is TRBJ2-1 and V is TRBV28, with 8 bases matching TRBD1. Germline CDR1 reads MDHEN; CDR2 reads SYDVKM. The CDR3 is 15 amino acids. J gave up 10 bases and V 5 bases, and 13 bases lay outside the gene matches. CDR3 DNA sequence: TGTGCCAGCAGTCCACACCCCAGGGGGCTCGGAGAGCAGTTCTTC. Translated, it gives CASSPHPRGLGEQFF.

This clone was found a few times. The chain uses TRBV28 and TRBJ2-3, with D possibly being TRBD2 (6 bases). CDR3 length equals 12 residues. V dropped 4 bases and J dropped 8 bases, with 10 bases sitting between them. Germline V gene sequence: CDR1 MDHEN, CDR2 SYDVKM. The chain's CDR3 is CASSSQRVTQYF. In nucleotides, the CDR3 is TGTGCCAGCAGTTCGCAGCGGGTTACGCAGTATTTT.

A few counts support this clone. The V and J genes are TRBV11-2 and TRBJ2-7; 10 bases are shared with TRBD1. Germline assignment: CDR1 SGHAT and CDR2 FQNNGV. V shed 4 bases, J shed 0 bases, and the junction held 3 bases outside the gene matches. There are 15 residues in the CDR3. The CDR3 loop is CASSSGTGASYEQYF. Written as DNA, the CDR3 is TGTGCCAGCAGCTCCGGGACAGGGGCCTCCTACGAGCAGTACTTC.

This rearrangement joins TRBV11-2 to TRBJ2-7; possible D gene TRBD2, 6 bases. Germline V gives CDR1 SGHAT, CDR2 FQNNGV. The germline V and J ends were trimmed by 5 bases and 7 bases, with 18 bases remaining between them. The CDR3 is 14 amino acids. The CDR3 sequence is CASSPGTSPTEQYF. CDR3 bases: TGTGCCAGCAGCCCCGGGACTTCCCCTACGGAGCAGTACTTC.

In its sample, this clone was seen a few times. The chain couples TRBV29-1 to TRBJ1-3, with TRBD1 identical over 7 bases. The CDR3 runs to 13 residues. Germline lookup yields CDR1 SQVTM and CDR2 ANQGSEA. V trimming: 7 bases; J trimming: 6 bases; junction bases outside the gene matches: 9. The CDR3 loop reads CSAYRGSENTIYF. The CDR3, as DNA: TGCAGCGCTTACAGGGGAAGTGAAAACACCATATATTTT.